Each of the 11 T cell receptor beta chains below was sequenced from the same sample in a study of blood T cell repertoires in COVID-19. Measured with immunoSEQ multiplex PCR; TCRdb has only the in-frame clones, and not every one. The sample includes around 16,000 clones, approximately 90% of them seen just once. The sample taken for sequencing was peripheral blood. The receptors stem from a man between 60 and 75 years old with acute or convalescent COVID-19.

The V and J genes are TRBV7-8 and TRBJ2-1; no firm D call. The ends were cut back, 5 bases at V and 7 bases at J, with 9 bases in the middle. The CDR3 has 12 amino acids. From germline, CDR1 is SGHVS and CDR2 FQNEAQ. CDR3 amino acids: CASSHPRNEQFF. CDR3 sequence (DNA): TGTGCCAGCAGCCATCCGCGTAATGAGCAGTTCTTC.

V gene TRBV10-3 combines with J gene TRBJ1-6; D ambiguous. This CDR3 has 14 amino acids. In germline, CDR1 is ENHRY, CDR2 SYGVKD. V gave up 2 bases and J gave up 4 bases, with 6 bases separating them. CDR3 protein: CAISEGEYNSPLHF. The CDR3 DNA reads as TGTGCCATCAGTGAGGGAGAGTATAATTCACCCCTCCACTTT.

This chain connects TRBV6-1 to TRBJ2-7; D perhaps matches TRBD2 (5 bases). V gave up 0 bases and J gave up 7 bases, with 19 bases separating them. CDR3 length: 16 amino acids. CDR1 MNHNS and CDR2 SASEGT come from the germline V gene. The CDR3 here is CASSEAQAGLYREQYF. The CDR3 DNA follows: TGTGCCAGCAGTGAAGCGCAGGCGGGCCTTTATCGGGAGCAGTACTTC.

This rearrangement joins TRBV29-1 to TRBJ2-7; TRBD1 aligns across 10 bases. This CDR3 is built from 11 residues. Trimming at V came to 6 bases and at J to 6 bases, leaving 2 bases not matched to a gene. Germline V gene sequence: CDR1 SQVTM, CDR2 ANQGSEA. The CDR3 DNA sequence: TGCAGCGTCCGGACAGGGGGCGAGCAGTACTTC. Amino acids: CSVRTGGEQYF.

The chain carries TRBV24-1 and TRBJ2-5; 8 positions match TRBD2. This CDR3 region has 17 residues. Germline V CDR1 and CDR2: KGHDR, SFDVKD. Trimming removed 1 base from V and 3 bases from J; junction bases left unmatched: 9. The CDR3 sequence: CATSDLGQTSAKETQYF. The CDR3 nucleotides are TGTGCCACCAGTGATTTAGGACAGACTAGCGCCAAAGAGACCCAGTACTTC.

The J gene is TRBJ1-2, the V gene TRBV19; possible D gene TRBD1, 5 bases. With 8 bases removed from V and 5 bases from J, the gap between germline ends came to 18 bases. CDR3 length: 14 amino acids. Germline V gene data show CDR1 as LNHDA and CDR2 as SQIVND (reference sequence). In nucleotides, the CDR3 is TGTGCCAGTTCACCGGGGGGGGTCCCGTATGGCTACACCTTC. The encoded protein is CASSPGGVPYGYTF.

The chain uses TRBV4-3 and TRBJ2-2; TRBD2 might be the D (6 bases). CDR1 is LGHNA, CDR2 YSLEER, per germline. The CDR3 has 16 amino acids. V lost 2 bases and J lost 2, with 12 bases in between. The CDR3, as DNA: TGCGCCAGCAGCCAAATCTCGGGAGCAAACACCGGGGAGCTGTTTTTT. Its protein is CASSQISGANTGELFF.

This chain connects TRBV7-8 to TRBJ1-6, with 10 bases that match TRBD1. The CDR3 loop spans 15 amino acids. The germline V gene has CDR1 SGHVS and CDR2 FQNEAQ. With 2 bases clipped from V and 6 bases from J, the junction kept 1 base outside the gene matches. Here the CDR3 reads CASSLRTGGNSPLHF. In DNA form, the CDR3 reads TGTGCCAGCAGCTTACGGACAGGGGGTAATTCACCCCTCCACTTT.

The chain couples TRBV6-5 to TRBJ2-1; 10 positions match TRBD1. Unmatched junction bases numbered 7, after V lost 6 bases and J lost 5 bases. The CDR3 runs 15 residues. Per the germline V gene, CDR1 is MNHEY and CDR2 is SVGAGI. CDR3 sequence: CASRVPGQGNNEQFF. DNA of the CDR3: TGTGCCAGCAGGGTCCCGGGACAGGGGAACAATGAGCAGTTCTTC.

This chain joins TRBV6-2 or TRBV6-3 and TRBJ2-7, with D possibly matching TRBD1 (5 bases). This CDR3 region has 14 residues. Trimming stripped 4 bases from V and 2 bases from J, with 12 bases between. Germline V gene lookup returns CDR1 MNHEY and CDR2 SVGEGT. CDR3 sequence (DNA): TGTGCCAGCAGTTTCCCAGGGTTTCCCTACGAGCAGTACTTC. Protein sequence: CASSFPGFPYEQYF.

The rearrangement joins TRBV6-5 to TRBJ1-2, with 7 bases fitting TRBD1. This CDR3 is built from 14 residues. Germline V gene lookup returns CDR1 MNHEY and CDR2 SVGAGI. V was pared by 6 bases and J by 2 bases, with 6 bases of the junction left unmatched. This CDR3 reads CASSDLQGNYGYTF. In nucleotides, the CDR3 is TGTGCCAGCAGCGACCTACAGGGGAACTATGGCTACACCTTC.